This T cell receptor beta chain appears in the sequencing data of a study of blood T cell repertoires in COVID-19 (dated by TCRdb to about 2020). Broadly, across the study: Samples covering the acute and convalescent phases of COVID-19 were provided by collaborators in the United States, Italy and Spain. Sample metadata almost always included a de-identified subject ID, COVID-19 status, age in years and sex. The prospective study material was composed of cDNA or gDNA derived from T cells, B-cell-depleted T cells, or PBMCs. Where available, HLA class I and class II types were obtained from metadata supplied by the sample provider rather than from assay-based typing. The repertoires were released in a freely available public database meant as a resource for research on the immune response to SARS-CoV-2. The dataset comprised deeply sampled blood TCRbeta repertoires from subjects exposed to, actively infected with, or recovered from COVID-19. Samples came from the ongoing ImmuneRACE study (first 160 participants) plus 1,254 subjects from 6 global collaborators.

Study-wide findings and limitations: The amount of clinical and demographic metadata varied by source and participant and was provided uncurated.

The immunoSEQ Assay, a bias-controlled multiplex PCR, was used to amplify TCRbeta CDR3 regions from genomic DNA. The paper's processing steps were these. The number of nucleated cells in each sample was estimated by amplification of reference gene primers within the assay. To quantify the absolute abundance of each unique TCRbeta CDR3 rearrangement, sequence reads were collapsed and filtered. For each sample, productive Simpson clonality was calculated as the square root of Simpson's diversity index across productive rearrangements. This immuneACCESS table, as held by TCRdb, lists in-frame sequences with V and J called but not all clones. Of the missing ones, under half trace to an unresolved V gene in checked studies; the others have no known cause. V and J calls and clone size are given by that table; D and trimming were obtained from the DNA. For this sample there are about 120,000 clones; roughly three quarters appear just once. The ten biggest clones cover roughly 4% of the sample.

With respect to this clone: Its antigen is unknown. No much larger clone exists at a distance of one base, and base qualities are not known.

Whole blood was collected in K2EDTA tubes by collaborating institutions according to the institutions' own protocols. For TCRbeta analysis, collaborators shipped samples as frozen whole blood, isolated PBMCs, or DNA extracted from either of those sample types. This TCR derives from an elderly woman with acute or convalescent COVID-19. Sequencing was performed on peripheral blood.

CDR3 region: CASSLAPRGNTEAFF. The nucleotide sequence reads as follows: TGTGCCAGCAGCTTAGCGCCCAGGGGGAACACTGAAGCTTTCTTT. The chain links TRBV7-2 with TRBJ1-1, and possibly TRBD1, on 6 matching bases. The germline ends are 9 bases apart after V is trimmed by 0 bases and J by 1 base. The CDR3 contains 15 residues, cysteine and phenylalanine counted. The entry retains the CDR3 DNA only, 45 bases that are in frame from base 1. CDR1 and CDR2 are read off the germline V gene as SGHTA and FQGNSA.